Listed here are 29 T cell receptor beta chains from one sample, sequenced in a study of immune evolution from preneoplasia to lung adenocarcinoma. Profiled with immunoSEQ multiplex PCR; TCRdb holds only in-frame clones, not every one. The data hold thousands of clones, with approximately 87% observed a single time. The source material was FFPE adjacent normal lung tissue. These receptor sequences come from a person aged 70 to 79 with lung adenocarcinoma.

This clone was observed a single time. The CDR3 DNA sequence: TGTGCCAGCAGCGTATCCGGCGGGAGAGAGACCCAGTACTTC. As protein: CASSVSGGRETQYF. The chain has TRBV9 and TRBJ2-5; TRBD2 aligns across 7 bases. Germline V lookup: CDR1 SGDLS, CDR2 YYNGEE. The V and J ends lost 1 base and 4 bases, in that order; junction bases with no gene match: 4. The CDR3 totals 14 residues. The full variable domain, its missing parts supplied by reference TRBV9 and TRBJ2-5, is DSGVTQTPKHLITATGQRVTLRCSPRSGDLSVYWYQQSLDQGLQFLIQYYNGEERAKGNILERFSAQQFPDLHSELNLSSLELGDSALYFCASSVSGGRETQYFGPGTRLLVL.

The table lists this clone with a count of one. This sequence joins TRBV27 and TRBJ2-2, with 8 bases fitting TRBD2. J was trimmed by 0 bases and V by 5 bases; bases with no gene match: 2. CDR1 and CDR2 from the germline V gene are MNHEY and SMNVEV (reference sequence). The CDR3 runs 15 residues. The CDR3 protein is CASSGLASNTGELFF. CDR3 DNA: TGTGCCAGCAGTGGACTAGCCTCGAACACCGGGGAGCTGTTTTTT.

Only a few counts were recorded for this clone. The V and J genes are TRBV5-6 and TRBJ1-2, with TRBD1 as a possible D gene (5 bases). V lost 4 bases and J 2 bases, leaving 15 bases between the germline ends. CDR3 length: 15 residues. CDR1 and CDR2 from the germline V gene are SGHDT and YYEEEE. The CDR3 DNA is TGTGCCAGCAGCACCCCGGGGGGGTTAAACTATGGCTACACCTTC. This gives the protein CASSTPGGLNYGYTF.

The chain has TRBV5-1 and TRBJ2-7; D not certain. With 0 bases removed from V and 3 bases from J, the gap between germline ends came to 4 bases. CDR3 length equals 12 residues. The germline gives CDR1 SGHRS, CDR2 YFSETQ. The CDR3 DNA is TGCGCCAGCAGCTTGGGAGACTACGAGCAGTACTTC. Its translation is CASSLGDYEQYF.

The chain uses TRBV9 and TRBJ1-4; D unclear. The germline V gene has CDR1 SGDLS and CDR2 YYNGEE. Trimming removed 0 bases at V and 7 bases at J, with 16 bases between. The CDR3 has 16 amino acids. The CDR3 reads CASSVGIDTVGEKLFF. DNA of the CDR3: TGTGCCAGCAGCGTAGGGATAGACACTGTAGGTGAAAAACTGTTTTTT.

This clone showed up just a few times. This chain links TRBV21-1 with TRBJ1-4; the table's D gene call, TRBD1, was not cross checked with the DNA. TRBV21-1 is marked as a pseudogene. CDR3 length: 16 amino acids. The CDR3 sequence: CASSRNRVILNEKLFF. The CDR3, as DNA: TGTGCCAGCAGCCGGAACAGGGTTATCCTTAATGAAAAACTGTTTTTT.

This chain joins TRBV28 and TRBJ1-5, with D perhaps TRBD1 (6 bases). Per germline, CDR1 MDHEN and CDR2 SYDVKM. The CDR3 sequence is 14 residues long. Trimming took 3 bases from V and 5 from J, leaving 11 bases between them. CDR3 sequence (DNA): TGTGCCAGCAGTTTTGTGACAGGCTATCAGCCCCAGCATTTT. As protein: CASSFVTGYQPQHF.

The chain links TRBV6-6 to TRBJ2-4; 9 nucleotides agree with TRBD2. The CDR3 has 15 amino acids. Germline CDR1 reads MNHNY; CDR2 reads SVGAGI (reference sequence). V lost 6 bases, J lost 2 bases, and 5 bases stayed unmatched. CDR3 in amino acids: CASRKLAGPKNIQYF. In DNA form, the CDR3 reads TGTGCCAGCAGGAAACTAGCGGGCCCCAAAAACATTCAGTACTTC.

The chain links TRBV9 to TRBJ2-7, with 8 bases identical to TRBD2. V shed 3 bases and J 2 bases; nucleotides not matched to a gene: 10. The CDR3 consists of 16 residues. Germline V gene data show CDR1 as SGDLS and CDR2 as YYNGEE. The CDR3 bases are TGTGCCAGCAGCGGGGGATTGTTAGCGGGGCCCTACGAGCAGTACTTC. Translated, it gives CASSGGLLAGPYEQYF.

In its sample, this clone was seen a few times. The chain has TRBV2 and TRBJ2-7; TRBD2 matches at 9 bases. The CDR3 is 16 residues long. CDR1 is SNHLY and CDR2 is FYNNEI in the germline V gene. The junction had 17 bases not matched to a gene; V was cut back by 7 bases and J by 7 bases. Here the CDR3 DNA reads TGTGCCAGCAATGTTCCTGCGGGAGGGCCTCTTGTAGAGCAGTACTTC. Its protein is CASNVPAGGPLVEQYF.

This chain links TRBV19 with TRBJ2-3, with TRBD2 matching 9 bases. Germline values: CDR1 LNHDA, CDR2 SQIVND (reference sequence). The CDR3 consists of 15 residues. The junction had 4 bases not matched to a gene; V was cut back by 4 bases and J by 2 bases. In nucleotides, the CDR3 is TGTGCCAGTAGTAAGGTAGCGGGGGCCACAGATACGCAGTATTTT. Encoded protein: CASSKVAGATDTQYF.

This chain joins TRBV5-4 and TRBJ2-7, with D perhaps matching TRBD2 (6 bases). The CDR3 has 17 residues. V was trimmed by 0 bases and J by 1 base, leaving 17 bases between them. The germline V gene has CDR1 SGHNT and CDR2 YYREEE (reference sequence). DNA for the CDR3: TGTGCCAGCAGCTTGGTAGTGGTCGCGGGGACTTCCTACGAGCAGTACTTC. Translating gives CASSLVVVAGTSYEQYF. The complete variable domain, with remaining parts taken from reference TRBV5-4 and TRBJ2-7, reads ETGVTQSPTHLIKTRGQQVTLRCSSQSGHNTVSWYQQALGQGPQFIFQYYREEENGRGNFPPRFSGLQFPNYSSELNVNALELDDSALYLCASSLVVVAGTSYEQYFGPGTRLTVT.

V gene TRBV5-6 combines with J gene TRBJ1-5, with a weak D call TRBD1 (5 bases). This CDR3 is built from 14 residues. CDR1 SGHDT and CDR2 YYEEEE come from the germline V gene. Trimming left V 0 bases short and J 7 bases short, with 11 bases between. For the CDR3, the DNA is TGTGCCAGCAGCTTGGCAGGGAGTAGCCAGCCCCAGCATTTT. It codes for CASSLAGSSQPQHF. Combining the CDR3 with reference TRBV5-6 and TRBJ1-5 gives the whole variable domain DAGVTQSPTHLIKTRGQQVTLRCSPKSGHDTVSWYQQALGQGPQFIFQYYEEEERQRGNFPDRFSGHQFPNYSSELNVNALLLGDSALYLCASSLAGSSQPQHFGDGTRLSIL.

This clone turned up a few times. This chain connects TRBV4-2 to TRBJ1-5, with unresolved D. Germline-derived CDR1 and CDR2 are LGHNA and YNFKEQ. The CDR3 covers 14 residues. V was cut by 1 base and J by 5 bases, with 9 bases left in between. As DNA, the CDR3 is TGTGCCAGCAGCCAAGGAACGAAGGATCAGCCCCAGCATTTT. Its translation: CASSQGTKDQPQHF.

The CDR3 nucleotides are TGTGCCAGCAGTTTTCGAACCTACACTGAAGCTTTCTTT. This encodes CASSFRTYTEAFF. J is TRBJ1-1 and V is TRBV27; D unresolved. CDR1 is MNHEY, CDR2 SMNVEV, per germline (reference sequence). The CDR3 contains 13 residues. V gave up 3 bases and J gave up 3 bases, with 8 bases separating them.

The chain joins TRBV11-2 to TRBJ1-1; TRBD1 might be the D (6 bases). Germline V gene lookup returns CDR1 SGHAT and CDR2 FQNNGV. Trimming took off 5 bases at V and 7 bases at J, with 8 bases between the two ends. The CDR3 contains 11 residues. CDR3 protein: CASSRTVEAFF. DNA of the CDR3: TGTGCCAGCAGCAGGACAGTTGAAGCTTTCTTT.

This clone ranks as large. The chain employs TRBV27 and TRBJ2-7; no firm D call. Germline V gene lookup returns CDR1 MNHEY and CDR2 SMNVEV (reference sequence). Trimming removed 3 bases from V and 5 bases from J, with 5 bases in between. This CDR3 contains 11 residues. The CDR3 bases are TGTGCCAGCAGTTTTTTCAACGAGCAGTACTTC. It translates to CASSFFNEQYF.

This chain uses TRBV28 with TRBJ1-5; tentative D call: TRBD1 (6 bases). CDR3 size: 15 residues. Germline CDR1 and CDR2: MDHEN and SYDVKM. Trimming shortened V by 5 bases and J by 2 bases, and 13 bases separated the two germline ends. CDR3: CASSPLGQRNQPQHF. The CDR3 coding sequence is TGTGCCAGCAGTCCCCTTGGACAGCGCAATCAGCCCCAGCATTTT.

Of note for this clone: Germline is not matched at one junction end, which may reflect a read error. V and J are TRBV6-6 and TRBJ1-5, with 7 bases lining up with TRBD1. Germline CDR1 is MNHNY and CDR2 is SVGAGI (reference sequence). CDR3 length: 15 amino acids. The CDR3 is CASSPYQGQGQLQHF. The CDR3 DNA sequence: TGTGCCAGCAGCCCTTACCAGGGGCAGGGACAGCTCCAGCATTTT.

The chain joins TRBV7-9 to TRBJ1-2; D not certain. V lost 4 bases and J 10 bases, leaving 16 bases between the germline ends. There are 13 residues in the CDR3. From germline, CDR1 is SEHNR and CDR2 FQNEAQ (reference sequence). Written as DNA, the CDR3 is TGTGCCAGCAGCTCAACGAGTTGGGGATCCTACACCTTC. Encoded protein: CASSSTSWGSYTF.

This chain joins TRBV4-1 and TRBJ1-4; D is unresolved. Looked up from germline, CDR1 is MGHRA and CDR2 is YSYEKL. V dropped 6 bases and J dropped 0 bases, with 14 bases sitting between them. This CDR3 is 16 amino acids long. This CDR3 is CASSRESSATNEKLFF. The CDR3 DNA is TGCGCCAGCAGTCGAGAATCCAGTGCAACTAATGAAAAACTGTTTTTT.

This clone was observed a handful of times. The chain employs TRBV6-6 and TRBJ2-3; no definite D call. V lost 2 bases, J lost 5 bases, and 5 bases lay in between. Germline V gives CDR1 MNHNY, CDR2 SVGAGI (reference sequence). The length of the CDR3 is 12 residues. This chain's CDR3 is CASSYDGDTQYF. Here the CDR3 DNA reads TGTGCCAGCAGTTACGACGGAGATACGCAGTATTTT.

The CDR3 is CASSLWTPDHSPLHF. Here the CDR3 DNA reads TGTGCCAGCAGCCTCTGGACCCCAGACCATTCACCCCTCCACTTT. The chain links TRBV28 to TRBJ1-6; D not certain. Germline V gene data show CDR1 as MDHEN and CDR2 as SYDVKM. V lost 6 bases, J lost 8 bases, and 17 bases lay in between. The length of the CDR3 is 15 residues. Drawing the rest from reference TRBV28 and TRBJ1-6, the complete variable domain is DVKVTQSSRYLVKRTGEKVFLECVQDMDHENMFWYRQDPGLGLRLIYFSYDVKMKEKGDIPEGYSVSREKKERFSLILESASTNQTSMYLCASSLWTPDHSPLHFGNGTRLTVT.

The chain joins TRBV2 to TRBJ1-6; D gene unclear. The CDR3 spans 13 residues. Germline CDR1 is SNHLY and CDR2 is FYNNEI. V lost 5 bases, J lost 9 bases, and 11 bases lay in between. The DNA for the CDR3 is TGTGCCAGCAGTACAGTCATGGGTTCACCCCTCCACTTT. Encoded protein: CASSTVMGSPLHF.

J is TRBJ2-3 and V is TRBV6-5; no clear D gene. Germline lookup yields CDR1 MNHEY and CDR2 SVGAGI. CDR3 length: 12 amino acids. Trimming left V 6 bases short and J 0 bases short, with 4 bases between. CDR3 bases: TGTGCCAGCAGATCCAGCACAGATACGCAGTATTTT. This gives the protein CASRSSTDTQYF.

This sequence joins TRBV9 and TRBJ2-7, with 8 bases identical to TRBD1. The CDR3 length is 15 residues. J gave up 5 bases and V 2 bases, and 9 bases lay outside the gene matches. The V gene's germline CDR1 is SGDLS and CDR2 YYNGEE. CDR3 protein: CASSVQGAHSDEQYF. The CDR3, as DNA: TGTGCCAGCAGCGTTCAGGGGGCCCACTCGGACGAGCAGTACTTC.

This chain joins TRBV5-1 and TRBJ1-4; 9 positions match TRBD1. V trimming: 4 bases; J trimming: 5 bases; junction bases outside the gene matches: 0. CDR1 is SGHRS and CDR2 is YFSETQ in the germline V gene. The CDR3 loop spans 13 amino acids. The chain's CDR3 is CASSGTGNEKLFF. The DNA for the CDR3 is TGCGCCAGCAGCGGGACAGGGAATGAAAAACTGTTTTTT.

CDR3 nucleotides: TGTGCCATCAGTGAGCGACTAGGCGAAGGCTACACCTTC. Protein: CAISERLGEGYTF. J is TRBJ1-2 and V is TRBV10-3; unclear D gene. The CDR3 runs 13 residues. The germline CDR1 and CDR2 sequences are ENHRY and SYGVKD. V lost 2 bases to trimming and J lost 8 bases, with 12 bases between them.

With respect to this clone: Other DNA sequences of this sample code for an identical CDR3. The chain joins TRBV4-1 to TRBJ1-4; D not resolved. CDR3 length: 13 residues. Germline V gene sequence: CDR1 MGHRA, CDR2 YSYEKL. V lost 0 bases and J 7 bases, leaving 6 bases between the germline ends. Here the CDR3 reads CASSQDESEKLFF. Written as DNA, the CDR3 is TGCGCCAGCAGCCAAGATGAGTCTGAAAAACTGTTTTTT.